Following are 5 T cell receptor beta chains from one sample sequenced in a study of radiotherapy plus CTLA-4 blockade in lung cancer. Sequenced by immunoSEQ multiplex PCR; TCRdb stores in-frame clones only, minus some. The profile covers roughly 75,000 clones, with 78% appearing a single time and over 20% taken by the ten largest. The starting material was peripheral blood, obtained from a patient treated with radiotherapy plus ipilimumab. All receptors derive from a human donor with non-small cell lung cancer whose response to radiotherapy plus ipilimumab could not be evaluated. Some clones in this sample may be carry-over from other donors' samples.

The sample holds a few counts of this clone. A junction end diverges from the germline sequence, so it may reflect a read error. The rearrangement uses TRBV6-1 and TRBJ2-7; TRBD2 matches 8 bases. Germline assignment: CDR1 MNHNS and CDR2 SASEGT. CDR3 length: 15 residues. CDR3 amino acids: CASREAGAGSYEQYF. DNA for the CDR3: TGTGCCAGCAGGGAAGCGGGGGCGGGTTCCTACGAGCAGTACTTC.

CDR3 protein: CAIRPDRGETQYF. Here the CDR3 DNA reads TGTGCCATCAGACCAGACAGGGGCGAGACCCAGTACTTC. The rearrangement joins TRBV10-3 to TRBJ2-5; 8 nucleotides line up with TRBD1. Germline trimming cut 6 bases from V and 5 bases from J; bases unmatched to any gene: 5. CDR1 ENHRY and CDR2 SYGVKD come from the germline V gene. This CDR3 is 13 amino acids long.

The rearrangement uses TRBV5-6 and TRBJ1-5, with D possibly matching TRBD1 (6 bases). V gave up 0 bases and J gave up 5 bases, with 21 bases separating them. The CDR3 sequence is 18 residues long. Germline V gene lookup returns CDR1 SGHDT and CDR2 YYEEEE. The DNA for the CDR3 is TGTGCCAGCAGCTTGGGGTCAGGGGTTAATCGGGGGGATCAGCCCCAGCATTTT. Translating gives CASSLGSGVNRGDQPQHF.

This chain links TRBV19 with TRBJ2-3; maybe TRBD2 (7 bases). Trimming took 6 bases from V and 2 from J, leaving 12 bases between them. CDR1 LNHDA and CDR2 SQIVND come from the germline V gene (reference sequence). There are 14 residues in the CDR3. CDR3 region: CASRWRGPTDTQYF. In nucleotides, the CDR3 is TGTGCCAGTAGGTGGCGGGGGCCCACAGATACGCAGTATTTT.

V usage is TRBV19 and J usage is TRBJ2-1, with 9 positions matching TRBD1. This CDR3 comprises 19 residues. J gave up 0 bases and V 3 bases, and 12 bases lay outside the gene matches. Per the germline V gene, CDR1 is LNHDA and CDR2 is SQIVND (reference sequence). The CDR3 DNA reads TGTGCCAGTAGTATGGAAGGGACAGGGTCCCTAATCTCCTACAATGAGCAGTTCTTC. Protein sequence: CASSMEGTGSLISYNEQFF.